This is a list of T cell receptor beta chains from one sample in a study of spatial heterogeneity in lung cancer. Each CDR3 protein gets one entry after TCRdb re-called the 5' RACE reads with MiXCR. This sample has roughly 70,000 distinct CDR3 sequences; roughly 8.9% occur once, and the top ten carry 1.5% to 2%. This material consisted of PBMCs, taken at follow-up. The receptors were sampled from a female donor with early-stage non-small cell lung cancer. Both conserved end residues are part of each CDR3. The D gene is left open where the match is weak. The listing skips clone size in some rows; elsewhere it reads once, few, many or a size class.

D,size,J,V,CDR3,DNA
NA,few,TRBJ1-1,TRBV6-2/TRBV6-3,CASSNLPPAFF,TGTGCCAGCAGTAACCTCCCGCCAGCTTTCTTT
NA,NA,TRBJ2-7,TRBV4-1,CASSQDDSGNSYEQYF,TGCGCCAGCAGCCAAGATGATAGCGGTAATTCCTACGAGCAGTACTTC
NA,few,TRBJ2-2,TRBV2,CASSERGGFNTGELFF,TGTGCCAGCAGTGAGAGGGGAGGCTTTAACACCGGGGAGCTGTTTTTT
NA,many,TRBJ1-1,TRBV6-1,CASRWDINTEAFF,TGTGCCAGCAGATGGGACATTAACACTGAAGCTTTCTTT
NA,few,TRBJ1-2,TRBV2,CASEGNRANYGYTF,TGTGCCAGCGAAGGGAATAGGGCTAACTATGGCTACACCTTC
TRBD2,many,TRBJ2-7,TRBV7-6,CASSLGLAVYEQYF,TGTGCCAGCAGCTTAGGACTAGCGGTCTACGAGCAGTACTTC
NA,many,TRBJ2-7,TRBV7-8,CASSLAGKQYF,TGTGCCAGCAGCTTAGCCGGGAAGCAGTACTTC
NA,few,TRBJ2-1,TRBV3-1,CASRRTTYNEQFF,TGTGCCAGCAGACGGACGACCTACAATGAGCAGTTCTTC
NA,few,TRBJ2-7,TRBV19,CASSIWHLDPYEQYF,TGTGCCAGTAGTATCTGGCACCTCGACCCCTACGAGCAGTACTTC
TRBD2,NA,TRBJ2-3,TRBV27,CASSSTLAGGSDTQYF,TGTGCCAGCAGTTCCACACTAGCGGGAGGATCAGATACGCAGTATTTT
NA,NA,TRBJ2-5,TRBV3-1,CASSQEGGETQYF,TGTGCCAGCAGCCAAGAGGGGGGAGAGACCCAGTACTTC
NA,many,TRBJ2-3,TRBV10-3,CAISAEGAITDTQYF,TGTGCCATCAGTGCTGAAGGGGCCATCACAGATACGCAGTATTTT
TRBD2,NA,TRBJ2-7,TRBV5-4,CASSLGGLAGSYEQYF,TGTGCCAGCAGCTTGGGGGGACTAGCGGGGTCCTACGAGCAGTACTTC
NA,few,TRBJ2-7,TRBV12-5,CASGFWDEGEQYF,TGTGCTAGTGGTTTCTGGGATGAGGGTGAGCAGTACTTC
NA,few,TRBJ1-1,TRBV18,CASSPLAGENTEAFF,TGTGCCAGCTCACCATTGGCAGGGGAGAACACTGAAGCTTTCTTT
NA,many,TRBJ1-1,TRBV5-1,CASSSLGRLNTEAFF,TGCGCCAGCAGCTCCCTGGGCAGATTGAACACTGAAGCTTTCTTT
NA,many,TRBJ1-6,TRBV6-6,CASSSGQSSYNSPLHF,TGTGCCAGCAGCAGTGGTCAGAGCTCCTATAATTCACCCCTCCACTTT
NA,few,TRBJ2-2,TRBV15,CATSSGLLNTGELFF,TGTGCCACCAGCTCTGGACTACTCAACACCGGGGAGCTGTTTTTT
TRBD1,many,TRBJ1-1,TRBV20-1,CSASSETGENTEAFF,TGCAGTGCCTCCTCAGAGACAGGGGAGAACACTGAAGCTTTCTTT
NA,NA,TRBJ2-3,TRBV11-3,CASSSQAADNTQYF,TGTGCCAGCAGCTCCCAGGCGGCGGACAATACGCAGTATTTT
NA,NA,TRBJ2-5,TRBV18,CASSPPSGMETQYF,TGTGCCAGCTCACCACCGTCGGGAATGGAGACCCAGTACTTC
NA,few,TRBJ2-1,TRBV24-1,CATTSDWDEQFF,TGTGCCACCACCTCGGACTGGGATGAGCAGTTCTTC
TRBD1,few,TRBJ2-1,TRBV7-9,CASSPRTGGDHNEQFF,TGTGCCAGCAGCCCGCGGACAGGGGGCGACCACAATGAGCAGTTCTTC
NA,few,TRBJ1-2,TRBV12-3/TRBV12-4,CASSTVQGSGYTF,TGTGCCAGCAGTACCGTCCAGGGCTCTGGCTACACCTTC
TRBD1,few,TRBJ2-3,TRBV6-6,CASGTGGVSTDTQYF,TGTGCCAGTGGGACAGGGGGAGTTAGCACAGATACGCAGTATTTT
NA,NA,TRBJ2-7,TRBV5-1,CASSPGGHTYEQYF,TGCGCCAGCAGTCCCGGAGGACACACCTACGAGCAGTACTTC
TRBD2,many,TRBJ2-5,TRBV10-3,CAISTGLEQETQYF,TGTGCCATCAGTACAGGACTAGAGCAAGAGACCCAGTACTTC
NA,many,TRBJ2-1,TRBV5-1,CASSLDQGNEQFF,TGCGCCAGCAGCTTGGACCAAGGGAATGAGCAGTTCTTC
TRBD2,many,TRBJ2-3,TRBV28,CASSFLGLAGSSTDTQYF,TGTGCCAGCAGCTTCCTGGGACTAGCGGGATCTTCCACAGATACGCAGTATTTT
TRBD2,NA,TRBJ2-1,TRBV7-9,CASSLWVAGAYNEQFF,TGTGCCAGCAGCTTATGGGTAGCGGGAGCCTACAATGAGCAGTTCTTC
TRBD2,many,TRBJ2-3,TRBV7-9,CASSSGLVTDTQYF,TGTGCCAGCAGCTCGGGACTAGTCACAGATACGCAGTATTTT
NA,many,TRBJ2-1,TRBV7-2,CASSLASWTKGIFF,TGTGCCAGCAGCTTAGCGTCCTGGACCAAGGGAATATTCTTC
TRBD2,NA,TRBJ2-7,TRBV2,CASSAIAGRSSYEQYF,TGTGCCAGCAGTGCTATAGCGGGACGGAGCTCCTACGAGCAGTACTTC
NA,many,TRBJ1-2,TRBV18,CASFPDSSYGYTF,TGTGCCAGCTTCCCGGACAGCAGCTATGGCTACACCTTC
TRBD1,NA,TRBJ2-7,TRBV20-1,CSARAGGGIEQYF,TGCAGTGCTAGGGCAGGGGGCGGAATCGAGCAGTACTTC
NA,NA,TRBJ2-2,TRBV12-3/TRBV12-4,CASKGPTGELFF,TGTGCCAGCAAGGGTCCCACCGGGGAGCTGTTTTTT
NA,many,TRBJ2-6,TRBV19,CASSIWAGSGANVLTF,TGTGCCAGTAGTATATGGGCGGGCTCTGGGGCCAACGTCCTGACTTTC
TRBD1,many,TRBJ1-1,TRBV3-1,CASSQAGTGGTEAFF,TGTGCCAGCAGCCAAGCCGGGACAGGAGGGACTGAAGCTTTCTTT
NA,NA,TRBJ1-1,TRBV7-9,CASSRDRGEAFF,TGTGCCAGCAGCCGCGACCGGGGTGAAGCTTTCTTT
NA,NA,TRBJ1-3,TRBV30,CAWKGISTIYF,TGTGCCTGGAAAGGTATCAGCACCATATATTTT
TRBD1,NA,TRBJ2-2,TRBV9,CASSLNLPGQGGLGDTGELFF,TGTGCCAGCAGCCTTAACCTGCCGGGACAGGGGGGTCTTGGGGACACCGGGGAGCTGTTTTTT
NA,NA,TRBJ2-3,TRBV15,CATSRTLASRTDTQYF,TGTGCCACCAGCAGAACCCTAGCGAGCCGCACAGATACGCAGTATTTT
NA,many,TRBJ2-1,TRBV7-9,CASSLEGGNEQFF,TGTGCCAGCAGCTTGGAGGGAGGCAATGAGCAGTTCTTC
NA,few,TRBJ1-5,TRBV25-1,CASSGGYGNQPQHF,TGTGCCAGCAGTGGGGGGTACGGCAATCAGCCCCAGCATTTT
TRBD2,many,TRBJ2-3,TRBV9,CASSVQAGVGDTQYF,TGTGCCAGCAGCGTACAAGCGGGAGTAGGTGATACGCAGTATTTT
NA,many,TRBJ1-2,TRBV10-3,CATEGNYGYTF,TGTGCCACAGAGGGTAACTATGGCTACACCTTC
NA,many,TRBJ2-3,TRBV10-1,CASRMAGTDTQYF,TGCGCCAGCAGAATGGCGGGCACAGATACGCAGTATTTT
TRBD1,few,TRBJ1-3,TRBV19,CASSTEGTGQRNTIYF,TGTGCCAGTAGTACCGAGGGGACAGGCCAACGAAACACCATATATTTT
NA,many,TRBJ2-2,TRBV9,CASSPGTLNTGELFF,TGTGCCAGCAGCCCCGGGACACTGAACACCGGGGAGCTGTTTTTT